Each of the 29 T cell receptor beta chains below was sequenced from the same sample in a study of CD4 T cells in relation to SARS-CoV-2 and coronaviruses. Only in-frame clones appear in the TCRdb table, and some are missing; sequencing was by immunoSEQ multiplex PCR. The sample yields some 46,000 clones, about 80% seen once. Antigens of these TCRs are unknown. The specimen was naive CD4+ T cells from PBMCs, cultured in vitro. As to subset: naive CD4+ T cells isolated by negative enrichment. These receptors were obtained from an adult with COVID-19.

V usage is TRBV5-1 and J usage is TRBJ2-5; 7 bases fit TRBD1. The germline V gene encodes CDR1 SGHRS and CDR2 YFSETQ. This CDR3 is built from 15 residues. V lost 4 bases and J lost 2; bases outside the gene matches: 8. The CDR3 DNA follows: TGCGCCAGCAGCGCGGAAGGGACAGATCAAGAGACCCAGTACTTC. Its protein is CASSAEGTDQETQYF.

The V and J genes are TRBV3-1 (or the pseudogene TRBV3-2) and TRBJ1-4, with D hard to call. Germline assignment: CDR1 LGHDT and CDR2 YNNKEL (reference sequence). This CDR3 comprises 15 residues. V was pared by 4 bases and J by 0 bases, with 9 bases between. The CDR3 DNA follows: TGTGCCAGCAGCCTACACAGTCCAACTAATGAAAAACTGTTTTTT. Amino acids: CASSLHSPTNEKLFF.

The genes are TRBV5-4 and TRBJ2-2; 11 bases map to TRBD2. CDR3 length: 14 residues. The V segment lost 3 bases and the J segment 6 bases; nucleotides outside the gene matches: 1. The V gene's germline CDR1 is SGHNT and CDR2 YYREEE (reference sequence). The CDR3 sequence is CASSSSGRSGELFF. CDR3 bases: TGTGCCAGCAGCTCTAGCGGGAGGTCCGGGGAGCTGTTTTTT.

The V gene is TRBV7-3, the J gene TRBJ2-2; TRBD1 is a possible D gene (6 bases). V lost 5 bases, J lost 6 bases, and 7 bases lay in between. Germline CDR1 and CDR2: SGHTA and FQGTGA. CDR3 size: 12 residues. CDR3 residues: CASSRQAGELFF. Written as DNA, the CDR3 is TGTGCCAGCAGCCGACAGGCCGGGGAGCTGTTTTTT.

This clone was observed once. The chain has TRBV6-1 and TRBJ2-7; no clear D. Per germline, CDR1 MNHNS and CDR2 SASEGT. This CDR3 comprises 12 residues. Between the trimmed V and J ends, which lost 1 base and 7 bases, there was a span of 8 bases. The CDR3 reads CASSEVLGEQYF. The CDR3 coding sequence is TGTGCCAGCAGTGAAGTCTTAGGGGAGCAGTACTTC.

V is TRBV14 and J is TRBJ2-1, with no clear D. CDR3 length: 14 amino acids. Germline V gene data show CDR1 as SGHDN and CDR2 as FVKESK. V was trimmed by 0 bases and J by 7 bases, leaving 10 bases between them. The CDR3 here is CASSQDNFRNEQFF. CDR3 bases: TGTGCCAGCAGCCAAGATAACTTTAGGAATGAGCAGTTCTTC.

This clone was counted once. V is TRBV5-1 and J is TRBJ2-1; 7 bases are shared with TRBD1. Germline V CDR1 and CDR2: SGHRS, YFSETQ. Unmatched junction bases numbered 9, after V lost 6 bases and J lost 6 bases. The CDR3 has 14 amino acids. The CDR3 DNA follows: TGCGCCAGCACCAAGACAGGGAGTGTCAATGAGCAGTTCTTC. This gives the protein CASTKTGSVNEQFF.

The gene calls are TRBV18 and TRBJ2-2, with D perhaps TRBD2 (6 bases). The germline V and J ends were trimmed by 3 bases and 5 bases, with 7 bases remaining between them. The germline V gene encodes CDR1 KGHSH and CDR2 LQKENI. The CDR3 totals 13 residues. The CDR3 DNA reads as TGTGCCAGCTCACCTGCGGGGACCGGGGAGCTGTTTTTT. Its translation: CASSPAGTGELFF.

V is TRBV7-6 and J is TRBJ2-3; D gene unclear. Looked up from germline, CDR1 is SGHVS and CDR2 is FNYEAQ. The CDR3 totals 15 residues. The germline V and J ends were trimmed by 2 bases and 2 bases, with 11 bases remaining between them. CDR3 coding DNA: TGTGCCAGCAGCTTATTGCCCGACGACACAGATACGCAGTATTTT. Translation gives CASSLLPDDTDTQYF.

CDR3 amino acids: CASSLGGNEGYTF. CDR3 DNA: TGCGCCAGCAGCTTGGGGGGAAACGAGGGCTACACCTTC. The chain links TRBV5-1 to TRBJ1-2; D uncertain. The CDR3 spans 13 residues. Germline CDR1 SGHRS, CDR2 YFSETQ. Trimming stripped 0 bases from V and 8 bases from J, with 11 bases between.

The chain uses TRBV5-4 and TRBJ2-2; unclear D gene. Germline V lookup: CDR1 SGHNT, CDR2 YYREEE (reference sequence). The V end was cut by 0 bases, the J end by 7 bases, with 13 bases between. The CDR3 extends over 15 amino acids. The DNA for the CDR3 is TGTGCCAGCAGCTTGGACGGGTGGATAAGCGGGGAGCTGTTTTTT. Translating gives CASSLDGWISGELFF.

The chain has TRBV10-3 and TRBJ2-1, with 9 bases that match TRBD1. With V trimmed by 8 bases and J by 5 bases, 7 bases remained unmatched. Germline V CDR1 and CDR2: ENHRY, SYGVKD. The CDR3 is made up of 14 amino acids. CDR3 sequence: CAIHRDRDDNEQFF. The CDR3 region has the DNA TGTGCCATCCACCGGGACAGGGATGACAATGAGCAGTTCTTC.

This chain links TRBV19 with TRBJ2-6; the match to TRBD1 covers 7 bases. J lost 4 bases, V lost 3 bases, and 18 bases had no gene match. CDR1 and CDR2 from the germline V gene are LNHDA and SQIVND (reference sequence). This CDR3 contains 20 residues. CDR3 residues: CASSISALRQGANGANVLTF. The CDR3 nucleotides read TGTGCCAGTAGTATTTCTGCATTGAGACAGGGAGCGAACGGGGCCAACGTCCTGACTTTC.

The rearrangement uses TRBV19 and TRBJ2-2; D call uncertain. The germline V and J ends were trimmed by 3 bases and 6 bases, with 5 bases remaining between them. The CDR3 totals 12 residues. The germline V gene encodes CDR1 LNHDA and CDR2 SQIVND (reference sequence). The CDR3 reads CASSISPGELFF. The CDR3, as DNA: TGTGCCAGTAGTATTTCCCCCGGGGAGCTGTTTTTT.

The V gene is TRBV6-2 or TRBV6-3, the J gene TRBJ1-5; maybe TRBD1 (6 bases). V was trimmed by 3 bases and J by 1 base, leaving 13 bases between them. Germline-derived CDR1 and CDR2 are MNHEY and SVGEGT. The CDR3 has 16 amino acids. This chain's CDR3 is CASSYLGGRSNQPQHF. CDR3 in DNA: TGTGCCAGCAGTTATCTCGGGGGGCGAAGCAATCAGCCCCAGCATTTT.

The chain employs TRBV28 and TRBJ2-6; D may be TRBD2 (5 bases). V was shortened by 6 bases and J by 2 bases, with 17 bases between the two germline ends. The CDR3 sequence is 17 residues long. Germline CDR1 and CDR2: MDHEN and SYDVKM. The CDR3 DNA reads as TGTGCCAGCAGCACCCACGGAGCGGAGGCTGGGGCCAACGTCCTGACTTTC. Its translation is CASSTHGAEAGANVLTF.

The V gene is TRBV29-1, the J gene TRBJ2-6, with a weak D call TRBD1 (6 bases). Trimming took 6 bases from V and 3 from J, leaving 9 bases between them. CDR3 length: 13 amino acids. Germline V gives CDR1 SQVTM, CDR2 ANQGSEA. The chain's CDR3 is CSVQGVGANVLTF. CDR3 nucleotides: TGCAGCGTACAGGGCGTTGGGGCCAACGTCCTGACTTTC.

The chain combines TRBV13 with TRBJ2-5; TRBD2 matches at 8 bases. CDR1 is PRHDT, CDR2 FYEKMQ, per germline (reference sequence). J gave up 2 bases and V 7 bases, and 12 bases lay outside the gene matches. This CDR3 is built from 16 residues. As DNA, the CDR3 is TGTGCCAGCAACCTTAGAGGGACTAGGCGGCAAGAGACCCAGTACTTC. Protein: CASNLRGTRRQETQYF.

The rearrangement uses TRBV9 and TRBJ2-7; TRBD1 agrees at 7 bases. The germline V gene has CDR1 SGDLS and CDR2 YYNGEE. This CDR3 is 17 amino acids long. Germline trimming cut 3 bases from V and 3 bases from J; bases unmatched to any gene: 15. The CDR3 DNA follows: TGTGCCAGCAGCGATAATGCCGGGACAGCCGATTACTACGAGCAGTACTTC. Translated, it gives CASSDNAGTADYYEQYF.

The chain has TRBV6-1 and TRBJ2-5; D possibly corresponds to TRBD2 (6 bases). Per germline, CDR1 MNHNS and CDR2 SASEGT. V was clipped by 3 bases and J by 5 bases, with 13 bases between them. The CDR3 has 14 amino acids. CDR3 sequence (DNA): TGTGCCAGCAGTGAGGGACTCGTGCGGGAGACCCAGTACTTC. Translating it yields CASSEGLVRETQYF.

The CDR3 loop is CASSLGPGLSGANVLTF. CDR3 nucleotides: TGTGCCAGCAGCTTAGGTCCTGGGTTATCTGGGGCCAACGTCCTGACTTTC. This sequence joins TRBV7-6 and TRBJ2-6; no definite D call. The CDR3 loop spans 17 amino acids. Germline V gives CDR1 SGHVS, CDR2 FNYEAQ. The germline V and J ends were trimmed by 1 base and 1 base, with 11 bases remaining between them.

The gene calls are TRBV7-9 and TRBJ1-6; D might be TRBD1 (5 bases). CDR3 length equals 15 residues. Germline V CDR1 and CDR2: SEHNR, FQNEAQ (reference sequence). The V and J ends lost 3 bases and 7 bases respectively, with 13 bases between them. In DNA, the CDR3 is TGTGCCAGCAGCTTCGGGGGAGGGAGGAATTCACCCCTCCACTTT. It codes for CASSFGGGRNSPLHF.

The genes are TRBV5-1 and TRBJ2-1; D unresolved. Per germline, CDR1 SGHRS and CDR2 YFSETQ. This CDR3 is 13 amino acids long. With 2 bases removed from V and 3 bases from J, the gap between germline ends came to 6 bases. CDR3 nucleotide sequence: TGCGCCAGCAGCTTCGACCTCTACAATGAGCAGTTCTTC. Amino acid sequence: CASSFDLYNEQFF.

This chain joins TRBV9 and TRBJ2-3; 7 bases match TRBD2. Germline V gene lookup returns CDR1 SGDLS and CDR2 YYNGEE. The V gene end was trimmed by 7 bases and the J gene end by 4 bases; junction bases not matched to a gene: 12. CDR3 size: 15 residues. The CDR3 nucleotides are TGTGCCAGCGGACGGCGGGAGACGAAGGCAGATACGCAGTATTTT. Translation gives CASGRRETKADTQYF.

The chain is built from TRBV5-8 and TRBJ1-4, with TRBD1 matching 10 bases. V lost 4 bases, J lost 8 bases, and 8 bases stayed unmatched. The CDR3 spans 15 residues. Germline-derived CDR1 and CDR2 are SGHTS and YDEGEE. CDR3 bases: TGTGCCAGCAGCACAAGACAGGGGGCAGCGGAAAAACTGTTTTTT. This encodes CASSTRQGAAEKLFF.

This rearrangement joins TRBV6-5 to TRBJ1-1; D not resolved. The CDR3 is 11 residues long. The germline V and J ends were trimmed by 7 bases and 2 bases, with 5 bases remaining between them. Germline values: CDR1 MNHEY, CDR2 SVGAGI. Written as DNA, the CDR3 is TGTGCCAGCACTCGAAACACTGAAGCTTTCTTT. It is translated as CASTRNTEAFF.

This clone was detected only once. The rearrangement joins TRBV20-1 to TRBJ2-5; D unclear. Germline V gene sequence: CDR1 DFQATT, CDR2 SNEGSKA (reference sequence). V dropped 7 bases and J dropped 5 bases, with 8 bases sitting between them. CDR3 length: 10 residues. CDR3 nucleotides: TGCAGTGTAGGGCGGGAGACCCAGTACTTC. It encodes CSVGRETQYF.

The chain is built from TRBV27 and TRBJ2-1; 7 positions agree with TRBD2. CDR3 size: 13 residues. Germline V CDR1 and CDR2: MNHEY, SMNVEV (reference sequence). Germline trimming cut 3 bases from V and 9 bases from J; bases unmatched to any gene: 5. The CDR3 region is CASSFAGVSEQFF. DNA of the CDR3: TGTGCCAGCAGTTTCGCGGGAGTAAGTGAGCAGTTCTTC.

This chain joins TRBV19 and TRBJ1-5; a possible D gene is TRBD1 (5 bases). In germline, CDR1 is LNHDA, CDR2 SQIVND (reference sequence). There are 17 residues in the CDR3. V lost 3 bases and J 2 bases, leaving 17 bases between the germline ends. The CDR3 DNA reads TGTGCCAGTAGTATTCGAACAGGCCAAGGGGGCAATCAGCCCCAGCATTTT. It is translated as CASSIRTGQGGNQPQHF. Full variable domain (outside the CDR3, taken from reference TRBV19 and TRBJ1-5): DGGITQSPKYLFRKEGQNVTLSCEQNLNHDAMYWYRQDPGQGLRLIYYSQIVNDFQKGDIAEGYSVSREKKESFPLTVTSAQKNPTAFYLCASSIRTGQGGNQPQHFGDGTRLSIL.